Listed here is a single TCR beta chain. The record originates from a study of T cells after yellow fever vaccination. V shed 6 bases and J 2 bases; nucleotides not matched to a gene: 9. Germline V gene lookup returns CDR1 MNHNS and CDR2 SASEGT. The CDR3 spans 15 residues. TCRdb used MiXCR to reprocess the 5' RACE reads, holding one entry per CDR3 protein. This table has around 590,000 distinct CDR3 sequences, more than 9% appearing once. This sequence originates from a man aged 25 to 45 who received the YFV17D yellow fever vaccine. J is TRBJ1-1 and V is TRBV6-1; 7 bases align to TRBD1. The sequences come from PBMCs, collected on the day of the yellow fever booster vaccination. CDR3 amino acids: CASSFRQGGNTEAFF. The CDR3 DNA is TGTGCCAGCAGCTTTAGACAGGGAGGCAACACTGAAGCTTTCTTT.